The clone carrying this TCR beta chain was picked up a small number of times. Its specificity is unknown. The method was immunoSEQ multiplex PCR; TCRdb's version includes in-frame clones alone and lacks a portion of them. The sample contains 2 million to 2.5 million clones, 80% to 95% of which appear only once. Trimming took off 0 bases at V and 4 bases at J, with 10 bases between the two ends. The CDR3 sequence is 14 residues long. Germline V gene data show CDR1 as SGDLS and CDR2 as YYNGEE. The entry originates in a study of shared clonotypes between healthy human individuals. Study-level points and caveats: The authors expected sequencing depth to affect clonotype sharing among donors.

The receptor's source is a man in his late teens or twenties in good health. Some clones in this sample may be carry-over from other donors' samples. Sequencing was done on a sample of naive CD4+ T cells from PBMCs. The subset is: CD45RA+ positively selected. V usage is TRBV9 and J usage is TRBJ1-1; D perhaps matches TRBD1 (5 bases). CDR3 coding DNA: TGTGCCAGCAGCGTAGGACAGTGGTCCACTGAAGCTTTCTTT. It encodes CASSVGQWSTEAFF.